This T cell receptor beta chain is drawn from a study of regulatory T cells in long-lasting Graves disease. Time point of the sample: newly diagnosed GD, antithyroid drugs for less than 3 months. Generation of the TCR library employed RNA extracted from PBMCs. Roughly 9.2-milliliter peripheral blood samples went into EDTA tubes. Ten or more counts support this clonotype. Libraries of TCR beta came from iRepertoire HTBI primers plus Arm-PCR of CDR3 regions. TCRdb called the multiplex PCR reads again in MiXCR, with one record for every CDR3 protein. This sample has 400,000 to 500,000 distinct CDR3 sequences, with 14% found just once. The CDR3 runs 14 residues. The V gene lost 0 bases and the J gene lost 7 bases, with 10 bases spanning the gap. Per the germline V gene, CDR1 is LGHDT and CDR2 is YNNKEL (reference sequence). The sample also formed part of further work on T cells in Graves' hyperthyroidism and ophthalmopathy. That study adds: Clinical symptoms, serum thyroxine, TRAb, thyroid ultrasound and orbital computed tomography established diagnosis. A first-round RT-PCR of the TCR CDR3 used the HTBI primer set.

The chain uses TRBV3-1 and TRBJ2-1; D gene uncertain. This clonotype was obtained from a woman between 45 and 65 years old with Graves disease. Specimen: peripheral blood mononuclear cells (PBMCs), collected at new diagnosis, from a patient treated with antithyroid drugs. The CDR3 region is CASSQDSRRNEQFF. DNA for the CDR3: TGTGCCAGCAGCCAAGATTCTAGACGTAATGAGCAGTTCTTC.